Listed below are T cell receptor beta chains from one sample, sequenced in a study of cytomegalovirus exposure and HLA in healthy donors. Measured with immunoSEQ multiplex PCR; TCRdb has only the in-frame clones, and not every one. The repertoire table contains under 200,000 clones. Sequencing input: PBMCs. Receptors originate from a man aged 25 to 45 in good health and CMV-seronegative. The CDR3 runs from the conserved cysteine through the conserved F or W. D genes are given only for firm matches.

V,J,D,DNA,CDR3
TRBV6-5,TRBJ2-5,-,TGTGCCAGCAGTTATGAGGGCGGGGAGACCCAGTACTTC,CASSYEGGETQYF
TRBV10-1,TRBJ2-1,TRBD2,TGCGCCAGCAGGGATTCTAGCGGGAGCAATGAGCAGTTCTTC,CASRDSSGSNEQFF
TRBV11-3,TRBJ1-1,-,TGTGCCAGCAAAAGGGCCGGGGCTGAAGCTTTCTTT,CASKRAGAEAFF
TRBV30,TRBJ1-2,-,TGTGCCTGGAGCTTAAGCTTCTATGGCTACACCTTC,CAWSLSFYGYTF
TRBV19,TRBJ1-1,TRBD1,TGTGCCAGTAGTATCGCCCCTCGACAGGGAGTGAACACTGAAGCTTTCTTT,CASSIAPRQGVNTEAFF
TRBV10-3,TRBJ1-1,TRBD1,TGTGCCACCCCGGGACAGGGACCTTGGCAAGAAAACACTGAAGCTTTCTTT,CATPGQGPWQENTEAFF
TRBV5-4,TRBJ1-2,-,TGTGCCAGCAGCTTGACGGTAGGAGTCTATGGCTACACCTTC,CASSLTVGVYGYTF
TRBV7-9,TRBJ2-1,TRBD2,TGTGCCAGCAGCTTAGGACTAGCGGGGGACAATGAGCAGTTCTTC,CASSLGLAGDNEQFF
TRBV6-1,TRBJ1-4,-,TGTGCCAGCAGTGTAGTTCGGGACAACGGGGAAAAACTGTTTTTT,CASSVVRDNGEKLFF
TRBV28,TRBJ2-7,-,TGTGCCAGCACCGGTACGGGACTCAGCTTCTACGAGCAGTACTTC,CASTGTGLSFYEQYF
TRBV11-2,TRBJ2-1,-,TGTGCCAGCAGCTTATGGGGCGGCCACTCCTACAATGAGCAGTTCTTC,CASSLWGGHSYNEQFF